This T cell receptor beta chain emerged from a study of T cell responses to AZD1222 COVID-19 vaccine. The wider study: Second-dose timings of about 4 or about 12 weeks were pooled.

General study points: Nearly half of unique spike-specific TCRs reportedly avoided B.1.351 and B.1.1.7 mutated regions. The CD4 TCRs associated with vaccination extended across spike and predominated at 160-218 and 743-854. Donors in the cohort were predominantly white British and more often female, and clonal diversity was possibly underestimated.

Profiled with immunoSEQ multiplex PCR; TCRdb holds only in-frame clones, not every one. The sample consists of about 130,000 clones, roughly 84% of them appearing once. Comment on this clone: As yet, its antigen is unknown.

This CDR3 has 15 residues. CDR1 and CDR2 from the germline V gene are SQVTM and ANQGSEA. V shed 5 bases, J shed 3 bases, and the junction held 9 bases outside the gene matches. V usage is TRBV29-1 and J usage is TRBJ1-2, with 10 bases aligning to TRBD1. This TCR was sampled from an adult in good health. The sample in question was peripheral blood, obtained on day 0 of AZD1222 vaccination. Here the CDR3 DNA reads TGCAGCGTTTACCGGGACAGGGGTTGGGACTATGGCTACACCTTC. Amino acids: CSVYRDRGWDYGYTF.